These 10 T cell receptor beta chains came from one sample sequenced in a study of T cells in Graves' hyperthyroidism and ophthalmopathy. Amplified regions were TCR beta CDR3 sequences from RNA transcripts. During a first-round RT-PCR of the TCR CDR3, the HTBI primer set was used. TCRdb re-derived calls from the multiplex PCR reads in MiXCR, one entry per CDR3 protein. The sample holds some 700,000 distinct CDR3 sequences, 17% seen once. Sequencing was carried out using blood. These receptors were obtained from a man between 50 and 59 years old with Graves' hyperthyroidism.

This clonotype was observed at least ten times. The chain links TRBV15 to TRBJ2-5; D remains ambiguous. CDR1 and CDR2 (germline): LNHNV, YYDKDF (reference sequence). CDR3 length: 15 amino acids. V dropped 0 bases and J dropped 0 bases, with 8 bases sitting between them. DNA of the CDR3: TGTGCCACCAGCAGAGATTTCGGGTACCAAGAGACCCAGTACTTC. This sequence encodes CATSRDFGYQETQYF.

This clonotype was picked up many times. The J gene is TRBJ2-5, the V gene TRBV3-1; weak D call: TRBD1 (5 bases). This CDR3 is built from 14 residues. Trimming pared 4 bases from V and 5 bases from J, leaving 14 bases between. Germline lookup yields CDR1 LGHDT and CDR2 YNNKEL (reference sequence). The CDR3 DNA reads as TGTGCCAGCAGCCCCACAGGAGAGTGGGAGACCCAGTACTTC. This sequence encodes CASSPTGEWETQYF.

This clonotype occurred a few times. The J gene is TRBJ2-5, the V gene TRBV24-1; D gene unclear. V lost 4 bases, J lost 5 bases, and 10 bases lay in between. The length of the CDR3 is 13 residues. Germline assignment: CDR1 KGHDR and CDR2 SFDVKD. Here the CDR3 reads CATSESRRETQYF. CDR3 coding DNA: TGTGCCACCAGTGAATCCCGCCGGGAGACCCAGTACTTC.

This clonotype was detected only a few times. The CDR3 coding sequence is TGTGCCAGTAGCTATACGACAGACGCCATTTCACCCCTCCACTTT. This gives the protein CASSYTTDAISPLHF. The chain joins TRBV19 to TRBJ1-6; D possibly corresponds to TRBD1 (5 bases). Trimming took off 6 bases at V and 9 bases at J, with 18 bases between the two ends. Germline V gene data show CDR1 as LNHDA and CDR2 as SQIVND (reference sequence). The CDR3 is made up of 15 amino acids.

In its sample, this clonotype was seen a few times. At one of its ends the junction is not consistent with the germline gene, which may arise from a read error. CDR3 in DNA: TGTGCCACCAGAGACAGGGGGCCTCAGCCCCGGCATTTT. Its translation is CATRDRGPQPRHF. This chain uses TRBV10-3 with TRBJ1-5; 10 bases are shared with TRBD1. CDR1 ENHRY and CDR2 SYGVKD come from the germline V gene. The CDR3 loop spans 13 amino acids.

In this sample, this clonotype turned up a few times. CDR3: CASSDGQFSATNEKLFF. The CDR3 bases are TGTGCCAGCAGTGACGGACAGTTTTCTGCAACTAATGAAAAACTGTTTTTT. V is TRBV6-1 and J is TRBJ1-4, with D tentatively TRBD1 (6 bases). V lost 3 bases and J 0 bases, leaving 14 bases between the germline ends. The CDR3 covers 17 residues. Germline CDR1 reads MNHNS; CDR2 reads SASEGT.

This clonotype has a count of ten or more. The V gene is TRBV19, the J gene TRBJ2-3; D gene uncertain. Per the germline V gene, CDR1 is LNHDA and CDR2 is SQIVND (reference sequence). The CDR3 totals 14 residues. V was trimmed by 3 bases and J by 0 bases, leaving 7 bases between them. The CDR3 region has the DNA TGTGCCAGTAGTATCCAGGCTAGCACAGATACGCAGTATTTT. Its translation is CASSIQASTDTQYF.

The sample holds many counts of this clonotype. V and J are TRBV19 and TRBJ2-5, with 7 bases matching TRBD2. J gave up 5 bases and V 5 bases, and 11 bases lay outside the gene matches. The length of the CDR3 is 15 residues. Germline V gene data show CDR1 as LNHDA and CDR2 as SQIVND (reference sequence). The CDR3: CASSSSGAVEETQYF. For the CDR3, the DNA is TGTGCCAGTAGTTCTAGCGGAGCGGTTGAGGAGACCCAGTACTTC.

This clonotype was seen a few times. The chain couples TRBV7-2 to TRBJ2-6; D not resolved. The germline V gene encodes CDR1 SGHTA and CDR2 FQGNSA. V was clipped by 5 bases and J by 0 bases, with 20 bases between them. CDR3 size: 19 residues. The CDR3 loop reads CASSARTPTIFSGANVLTF. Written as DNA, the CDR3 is TGTGCCAGCAGCGCACGGACCCCTACCATTTTCTCTGGGGCCAACGTCCTGACTTTC. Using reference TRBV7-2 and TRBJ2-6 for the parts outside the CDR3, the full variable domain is GAGVSQSPSNKVTEKGKDVELRCDPISGHTALYWYRQSLGQGLEFLIYFQGNSAPDKSGLPSDRFSAERTGGSVSTLTIQRTQQEDSAVYLCASSARTPTIFSGANVLTFGAGSRLTVL.

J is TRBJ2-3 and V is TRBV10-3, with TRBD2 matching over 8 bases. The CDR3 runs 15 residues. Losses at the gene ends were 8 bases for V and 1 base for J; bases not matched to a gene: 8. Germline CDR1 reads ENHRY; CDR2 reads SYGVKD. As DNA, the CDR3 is TGTGCCATCGGGGGAGCGGGAGACCGCACAGATACGCAGTATTTT. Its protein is CAIGGAGDRTDTQYF.